One and the same sample provided the 27 T cell receptor beta chains below, sequenced in a study of cytomegalovirus exposure and HLA in healthy donors (dated by TCRdb to about 2017). Library preparation used the immunoSEQ multiplex PCR assay. As stored in TCRdb, this immuneACCESS dataset retains in-frame rearrangements with V and J assigned. A fraction of the clones does not appear; measured against another copy, unresolved V genes explain less than half of the discrepancy, and the remainder lacks a known reason. The table for this sample lists 200,000 to 250,000 clones; about 90% of them were counted only once. The ten largest clones add up to around 11% of the sample. The specimen was PBMCs. Receptors were obtained from a man between 18 and 29 years old in good health and CMV-seropositive.

This clone was observed a few times. The rearrangement joins TRBV29-1 to TRBJ1-1; D gene ambiguous. The CDR3 loop spans 14 amino acids. V shed 3 bases and J shed 4 bases, with 15 bases lying between them. CDR1 and CDR2 from the germline V gene are SQVTM and ANQGSEA. This CDR3 reads CSVDDISAGTEAFF. CDR3 coding DNA: TGCAGCGTTGATGACATTAGTGCGGGCACTGAAGCTTTCTTT.

The gene calls are TRBV7-6 and TRBJ1-1; 11 bases are a match to TRBD1. This CDR3 has 21 amino acids. Trimming at V came to 2 bases and at J to 4 bases, leaving 21 bases not matched to a gene. The germline CDR1 and CDR2 sequences are SGHVS and FNYEAQ. CDR3 nucleotides: TGTGCCAGCAGCTTAAAGGTTCTGGTCCGGACAGGGGGCAGTTTGGGCACTGAAGCTTTCTTT. This codes for CASSLKVLVRTGGSLGTEAFF.

The chain links TRBV25-1 to TRBJ2-7; tentatively, D is TRBD1 or TRBD2 (6 bases each). This CDR3 comprises 13 residues. Trimming took 7 bases from V and 3 from J, leaving 13 bases between them. CDR1 and CDR2 from the germline V gene are MGHDK and SYGVNS. The CDR3 protein is CASKGGPLYEQYF. Here the CDR3 DNA reads TGTGCCAGCAAAGGGGGGCCTCTCTACGAGCAGTACTTC.

This chain links TRBV27 with TRBJ2-7; 7 nucleotides match TRBD1. Germline CDR1 reads MNHEY; CDR2 reads SMNVEV (reference sequence). V was pared by 6 bases and J by 5 bases, with 10 bases of the junction left unmatched. The CDR3 sequence is 14 residues long. This CDR3 is CASRGRTGLHEQYF. The CDR3 DNA reads as TGTGCCAGCAGGGGACGGACAGGACTTCACGAGCAGTACTTC.

V usage is TRBV5-1 and J usage is TRBJ2-1; 7 bases map to TRBD1. CDR1 is SGHRS and CDR2 is YFSETQ in the germline V gene. V gave up 2 bases and J gave up 5 bases; unmatched junction bases: 4. CDR3 length: 14 amino acids. Here the CDR3 reads CASSLQGKDNEQFF. Here the CDR3 DNA reads TGCGCCAGCAGCTTACAGGGGAAGGACAATGAGCAGTTCTTC.

The V gene is TRBV11-2, the J gene TRBJ1-3; 8 nucleotides agree with TRBD1. Per germline, CDR1 SGHAT and CDR2 FQNNGV. The CDR3 has 15 residues. The ends lost 5 bases at V and 4 bases at J; junction bases unmatched: 7. The CDR3 region is CASSLFGTGGNTIYF. CDR3 DNA: TGTGCCAGCAGCCTCTTTGGGACAGGCGGAAACACCATATATTTT.

This chain uses TRBV28 with TRBJ2-7, with 10 bases aligning to TRBD2. The CDR3 totals 14 residues. The V gene's germline CDR1 is MDHEN and CDR2 SYDVKM. The J segment lost 1 base and the V segment lost 5 bases, leaving 2 bases of the junction unmatched. CDR3 amino acids: CASSPGLASYEQYF. CDR3 coding DNA: TGTGCCAGCAGTCCGGGACTAGCGTCCTACGAGCAGTACTTC. Looking up the rest from reference TRBV28 and TRBJ2-7 gives the full variable domain: DVKVTQSSRYLVKRTGEKVFLECVQDMDHENMFWYRQDPGLGLRLIYFSYDVKMKEKGDIPEGYSVSREKKERFSLILESASTNQTSMYLCASSPGLASYEQYFGPGTRLTVT.

This rearrangement joins TRBV5-1 to TRBJ2-7; possibly TRBD2 for D (5 bases). V was trimmed by 0 bases and J by 5 bases, leaving 6 bases between them. Germline CDR1 and CDR2: SGHRS and YFSETQ. The CDR3 has 12 residues. This chain's CDR3 is CASSLGEHEQYF. The CDR3 DNA reads TGCGCCAGCAGCTTGGGGGAGCACGAGCAGTACTTC.

This clone was picked up a small number of times. This chain uses TRBV18 with TRBJ1-5; D is possibly TRBD1 (5 bases). The CDR3 runs 16 residues. The V end was cut by 6 bases, the J end by 0 bases, with 15 bases between. Germline CDR1 and CDR2: KGHSH and LQKENI. As DNA, the CDR3 is TGTGCCAGCTCGCATTTTGGGGCCGGTAGCAATCAGCCCCAGCATTTT. It encodes CASSHFGAGSNQPQHF.

The chain joins TRBV4-3 to TRBJ2-1; 15 bases map to TRBD2. Germline-derived CDR1 and CDR2 are LGHNA and YSLEER. J gave up 1 base and V 4 bases, and 5 bases lay outside the gene matches. The length of the CDR3 is 18 residues. CDR3 sequence: CASSLGLAGGFSYNEQFF. The CDR3 DNA follows: TGCGCCAGCAGCCTCGGACTAGCGGGAGGGTTTTCCTACAATGAGCAGTTCTTC.

The rearrangement links TRBV28 to TRBJ1-2; D unresolved. This CDR3 spans 14 amino acids. From germline, CDR1 is MDHEN and CDR2 SYDVKM. The germline V and J ends were trimmed by 1 base and 6 bases, with 12 bases remaining between them. The CDR3 here is CASSLFIPRDGYTF. Written as DNA, the CDR3 is TGTGCCAGCAGTTTATTTATCCCCCGGGATGGCTACACCTTC.

This clone has a single count. The rearrangement uses TRBV7-2 and TRBJ1-2; 9 bases fit TRBD1. CDR3 length: 15 residues. Germline V CDR1 and CDR2: SGHTA, FQGNSA. Unmatched junction bases numbered 12, after V lost 5 bases and J lost 8 bases. The CDR3 sequence is CASSARQGVSDGYTF. The CDR3 DNA follows: TGTGCCAGCAGCGCCCGACAGGGGGTCTCTGACGGCTACACCTTC. Supplemented by reference TRBV7-2 and TRBJ1-2, the full variable domain reads GAGVSQSPSNKVTEKGKDVELRCDPISGHTALYWYRQSLGQGLEFLIYFQGNSAPDKSGLPSDRFSAERTGGSVSTLTIQRTQQEDSAVYLCASSARQGVSDGYTFGSGTRLTVV.

The chain is built from TRBV11-2 and TRBJ2-5; D is undetermined. The germline CDR1 and CDR2 sequences are SGHAT and FQNNGV. Trimming removed 5 bases at V and 5 bases at J, with 21 bases between. This CDR3 is built from 16 residues. The CDR3 region is CASSLIRVGDRETQYF. CDR3 coding DNA: TGTGCCAGCAGCCTAATCCGGGTTGGGGATAGGGAGACCCAGTACTTC. Variable domain in full (rest from reference TRBV11-2 and TRBJ2-5): EAGVAQSPRYKIIEKRQSVAFWCNPISGHATLYWYQQILGQGPKLLIQFQNNGVVDDSQLPKDRFSAERLKGVDSTLKIQPAKLEDSAVYLCASSLIRVGDRETQYFGPGTRLLVL.

The chain is built from TRBV29-1 and TRBJ2-6; D is unclear. Trimming cost V 6 bases and J 2 bases, with 8 bases left between them. This CDR3 is 13 amino acids long. CDR1 and CDR2 from the germline V gene are SQVTM and ANQGSEA. For the CDR3, the DNA is TGCAGCGTGATAAGGGCTGGGGCCAACGTCCTGACTTTC. Translation gives CSVIRAGANVLTF.

V is TRBV4-3 and J is TRBJ2-7, with D perhaps matching TRBD2 (5 bases). V lost 1 base, J lost 0 bases, and 19 bases lay in between. The germline CDR1 and CDR2 sequences are LGHNA and YSLEER. The CDR3 sequence is 18 residues long. CDR3 bases: TGCGCCAGCAGCCAAGCTTATGCTTATGGCGGGCCCTCCTACGAGCAGTACTTC. Amino acid sequence: CASSQAYAYGGPSYEQYF.

The gene calls are TRBV6-1 and TRBJ1-2, with D possibly TRBD1 on 6 matching bases. Deletions cut 4 bases from V and 6 bases from J, with 12 bases between. The CDR3 contains 13 residues. Germline CDR1 and CDR2: MNHNS and SASEGT. The CDR3 DNA is TGTGCCAGCAGTGTTCAGGGGCGGGATGGCTACACCTTC. Translating gives CASSVQGRDGYTF.

This chain joins TRBV6-5 and TRBJ1-1; no clear D. CDR3 length equals 14 residues. Germline V gene sequence: CDR1 MNHEY, CDR2 SVGAGI. V was pared by 4 bases and J by 1 base, with 10 bases between. CDR3 protein: CASSSSYRNTEAFF. CDR3 DNA: TGTGCCAGCAGTTCTAGCTACAGGAACACTGAAGCTTTCTTT.

This rearrangement joins TRBV27 to TRBJ1-1; the D is unclear. This CDR3 comprises 13 residues. The germline V gene encodes CDR1 MNHEY and CDR2 SMNVEV (reference sequence). V shed 0 bases and J shed 4 bases, with 6 bases lying between them. The CDR3 sequence: CASSLSGITEAFF. CDR3 in DNA: TGTGCCAGCAGTTTATCAGGGATCACTGAAGCTTTCTTT.

V usage is TRBV30 and J usage is TRBJ1-4, with D possibly matching TRBD1 (6 bases). Between the trimmed V and J ends, which lost 2 bases and 8 bases, there was a span of 18 bases. The CDR3 consists of 15 residues. Germline V gene lookup returns CDR1 GTSNPN and CDR2 SVGIG (reference sequence). CDR3 loop: CAWSTNTDSGEKLFF. CDR3 in DNA: TGTGCCTGGAGTACAAACACGGACAGCGGAGAAAAACTGTTTTTT.

The J gene is TRBJ2-1, the V gene TRBV15; 16 positions agree with TRBD2. The CDR3 loop spans 20 amino acids. V shed 7 bases and J 0 bases; nucleotides not matched to a gene: 12. Germline V gives CDR1 LNHNV, CDR2 YYDKDF (reference sequence). DNA of the CDR3: TGTGCCACCACCCGGCCGACCGGGACTAGCGGGAGGGGCTCCTACAATGAGCAGTTCTTC. Protein product: CATTRPTGTSGRGSYNEQFF.

The chain couples TRBV29-1 to TRBJ1-3; D might be TRBD1 (5 bases). The CDR3 loop spans 14 amino acids. The germline V gene encodes CDR1 SQVTM and CDR2 ANQGSEA. V shed 4 bases and J shed 0 bases, with 10 bases lying between them. CDR3 nucleotides: TGCAGCGTTGGGGGACCGAGCTCTGGAAACACCATATATTTT. It translates to CSVGGPSSGNTIYF.

V gene TRBV2 combines with J gene TRBJ1-1, with no clear D. This CDR3 is 14 amino acids long. V was trimmed by 8 bases and J by 7 bases, leaving 20 bases between them. The germline gives CDR1 SNHLY, CDR2 FYNNEI. DNA for the CDR3: TGTGCCAGCCTTCTAAGTGGGGTATTGGGTGAAGCTTTCTTT. It encodes CASLLSGVLGEAFF.

V usage is TRBV10-3 and J usage is TRBJ2-7; maybe TRBD1 (6 bases). V dropped 4 bases and J dropped 3 bases, with 13 bases sitting between them. This CDR3 has 14 residues. Germline CDR1 ENHRY, CDR2 SYGVKD. In nucleotides, the CDR3 is TGTGCCATCAGTGGACCGGGACAACACTACGAGCAGTACTTC. Its translation: CAISGPGQHYEQYF.

This chain connects TRBV7-9 to TRBJ2-1; 8 bases agree with TRBD1. The CDR3 has 15 amino acids. CDR1 is SEHNR and CDR2 is FQNEAQ in the germline V gene (reference sequence). V was clipped by 8 bases and J by 0 bases; unmatched bases: 6. In DNA form, the CDR3 reads TGTGCCAGCCAGGGGGCCTGGAGCTCCTACAATGAGCAGTTCTTC. Its protein is CASQGAWSSYNEQFF.

The chain combines TRBV6-1 with TRBJ1-2, with D possibly being TRBD1 (6 bases). Germline V lookup: CDR1 MNHNS, CDR2 SASEGT. The CDR3 sequence is 13 residues long. V gave up 4 bases and J gave up 8 bases, with 14 bases separating them. The DNA for the CDR3 is TGTGCCAGCAGTGTAACAGGGTTAGACGGCTACACCTTC. Residues: CASSVTGLDGYTF.

This clone appeared a few times. This chain links TRBV5-4 with TRBJ1-4, with no clear D. The CDR3 runs to 14 residues. The ends were cut back, 7 bases at V and 1 base at J, with 11 bases in the middle. Germline loops: CDR1 SGHNT, CDR2 YYREEE (reference sequence). The CDR3 DNA reads TGTGCCAGCTCAACGGGCATAACTAATGAAAAACTGTTTTTT. Translation gives CASSTGITNEKLFF.

The DNA of the CDR3 is TGTGCCAGCAGTTTTCTAGCGGGAGCGACAACAGATACGCAGTATTTT. This encodes CASSFLAGATTDTQYF. The V gene is TRBV7-9, the J gene TRBJ2-3; 10 nucleotides agree with TRBD2. The germline V gene encodes CDR1 SEHNR and CDR2 FQNEAQ (reference sequence). V was pared by 6 bases and J by 3 bases, with 9 bases of the junction left unmatched. CDR3 length equals 16 residues.